This T cell receptor (beta chain) was retrieved from a study of T-cell memory formation after mild COVID-19. General observations from the study: A subset of responding clones appeared in pre-infection memory, suggesting cross-reactive memory joined.

The table lists this clonotype with a few counts. The target antigen is unknown. cDNA libraries for TCR alpha and TCR beta, carrying sample barcodes and UMIs, came from 5'RACE with constant-segment primers. TCRdb re-called the 5' RACE reads with MiXCR, one entry per CDR3 protein. Of roughly 350,000 distinct CDR3 sequences in the sample, roughly 15% were seen once. The CDR3 runs 18 residues. Germline CDR1 and CDR2: SGHAT and FQNNGV. V was trimmed by 4 bases and J by 2 bases, leaving 24 bases between them. Sequences were obtained from PBMCs or a T cell subset sorted from them (not recorded which). The gene calls are TRBV11-2 and TRBJ2-7; weak D call: TRBD2 (7 bases). The TCR comes from a man younger than 30 who had mild COVID-19 (a few samples of this study predate the infection). Cell type and time point are not known. The CDR3 DNA reads as TGTGCCAGCAGCTCGTTCGCTTACGGGCAGGGGAGGGCCTACGAGCAGTACTTC. This sequence encodes CASSSFAYGQGRAYEQYF.